A single sample gave rise to the 25 T cell receptor beta chains below, sequenced in a study of CD8 T cells in ankylosing spondylitis (dated by TCRdb to 2016 to 2017). What the authors observed across the whole study: A TCR beta motif made up of several highly homologous amino acid variants appeared to be characteristic of blood from ankylosing spondylitis patients.

The library was obtained by 5' RACE. These reads were obtained on an Illumina HiSeq 2500. TCRdb reprocessed the public reads (quality trimming at Q25 with fastp, clone calling with MiXCR) and kept in-frame beta chains. Each entry is one CDR3 protein sequence, shown with its most common DNA and genes. This sample has roughly 220,000 distinct CDR3 sequences in its table, and 15% to 20% of those were observed once. Together, the top ten hold about two fifths of the sample. Their cognate antigens are unknown. Sample: blood, either unsorted or a sorted T cell fraction (not recorded which). The source is a male donor with ankylosing spondylitis.

This clonotype was seen a few times. The chain recombines TRBV7-9 with TRBJ2-1, with D perhaps matching TRBD1 (5 bases). Trimming took 3 bases from V and 4 from J, leaving 16 bases between them. The germline gives CDR1 SEHNR, CDR2 FQNEAQ (reference sequence). The CDR3 totals 16 residues. In DNA, the CDR3 is TGTGCCAGCAGCTTGACAGTGACTCCGTATTACAATGAGCAGTTCTTC. This translates into CASSLTVTPYYNEQFF.

This clonotype was seen ten or more times. The DNA for the CDR3 is TGTGCCAGCAGCTTGACAGAATCTTACAATGAGCAGTTCTTC. Protein product: CASSLTESYNEQFF. The chain carries TRBV5-6 and TRBJ2-1; D uncertain. The ends were cut back, 1 base at V and 4 bases at J, with 9 bases in the middle. Germline V gives CDR1 SGHDT, CDR2 YYEEEE. The CDR3 has 14 residues.

Only a few counts were recorded for this clonotype. V usage is TRBV5-1 and J usage is TRBJ2-1, with 8 bases matching TRBD2. The CDR3 sequence is 15 residues long. CDR1 is SGHRS and CDR2 is YFSETQ in the germline V gene. The V segment lost 3 bases and the J segment 2 bases; nucleotides outside the gene matches: 4. This chain's CDR3 is CASSSDGRAYNEQFF. The CDR3 nucleotides are TGCGCCAGCAGCTCGGACGGGAGGGCCTACAATGAGCAGTTCTTC.

This clonotype was seen more than once but under ten times. The CDR3, as DNA: TGTGCCAGCAGCTTGGTAGGGGGGATCACCTACAATGAGCAGTTCTTC. Its protein is CASSLVGGITYNEQFF. The rearrangement joins TRBV5-6 to TRBJ2-1; the D call may be TRBD1 or TRBD2 (6 bases each). The V gene's germline CDR1 is SGHDT and CDR2 YYEEEE. Trimming took 0 bases from V and 2 from J, leaving 12 bases between them. The CDR3 has 16 residues.

This chain links TRBV6-1 with TRBJ2-7; 8 nucleotides agree with TRBD2. Germline lookup yields CDR1 MNHNS and CDR2 SASEGT. Losses at the gene ends were 4 bases for V and 5 bases for J; bases not matched to a gene: 10. CDR3 length: 15 residues. The CDR3 coding sequence is TGTGCCAGCAGTGGGCGGGGGGCCGCTTCGGACGAGCAGTACTTC. It is translated as CASSGRGAASDEQYF.

This clonotype was observed a few times. This chain joins TRBV7-9 and TRBJ2-5; D is ambiguous. V lost 0 bases and J 0 bases, leaving 14 bases between the germline ends. The CDR3 totals 17 residues. The germline CDR1 and CDR2 sequences are SEHNR and FQNEAQ (reference sequence). This CDR3 reads CASSLAGALPYQETQYF. The CDR3 bases are TGTGCCAGCAGCTTAGCGGGCGCATTACCGTACCAAGAGACCCAGTACTTC.

The gene calls are TRBV4-1 and TRBJ2-5; no clear D gene. Trimming took 0 bases from V and 7 from J, leaving 9 bases between them. Germline V gene lookup returns CDR1 MGHRA and CDR2 YSYEKL. The CDR3 runs 13 residues. CDR3 sequence reads: CASSQDRPGTQYF. The CDR3, as DNA: TGCGCCAGCAGCCAAGATCGGCCGGGGACCCAGTACTTC.

J is TRBJ2-4 and V is TRBV9; D possibly uses TRBD1 or TRBD2 (6 bases each). Germline V gives CDR1 SGDLS, CDR2 YYNGEE. The V end was cut by 3 bases, the J end by 6 bases, with 10 bases between. This CDR3 spans 13 amino acids. CDR3 sequence (DNA): TGTGCCAGCAGCGGGGGGGCGGGAAACATTCAGTACTTC. The encoded protein is CASSGGAGNIQYF. The variable domain in full, completed from reference TRBV9 and TRBJ2-4, reads DSGVTQTPKHLITATGQRVTLRCSPRSGDLSVYWYQQSLDQGLQFLIQYYNGEERAKGNILERFSAQQFPDLHSELNLSSLELGDSALYFCASSGGAGNIQYFGAGTRLSVL.

In this sample, this clonotype turned up a few times. The chain recombines TRBV29-1 with TRBJ2-3; 7 bases fit TRBD1. CDR1 SQVTM and CDR2 ANQGSEA come from the germline V gene. The length of the CDR3 is 11 residues. The junction had 4 bases not matched to a gene; V was cut back by 7 bases and J by 6 bases. The CDR3, as DNA: TGCAGCGCAGAGGGGGCCGATACGCAGTATTTT. It yields the protein CSAEGADTQYF.

The CDR3: CASSELAGVYNEQFF. CDR3 coding DNA: TGTGCCAGCAGCGAACTAGCGGGAGTTTACAATGAGCAGTTCTTC. The chain couples TRBV27 to TRBJ2-1; 11 bases map to TRBD2. CDR3 length: 15 amino acids. J lost 4 bases, V lost 6 bases, and 5 bases had no gene match. Germline values: CDR1 MNHEY, CDR2 SMNVEV (reference sequence).

The chain carries TRBV4-2 and TRBJ1-2; 8 bases are a match to TRBD1. The CDR3 extends over 16 amino acids. The J segment lost 1 base and the V segment lost 0 bases, leaving 4 bases of the junction unmatched. CDR1 LGHNA and CDR2 YNFKEQ come from the germline V gene. The CDR3 DNA reads as TGTGCCAGCAGCCAAGAGCAGGGGGCTGTTAACTATGGCTACACCTTC. Amino acid sequence: CASSQEQGAVNYGYTF.

This clonotype was counted between two and nine times. The chain recombines TRBV12-3 or TRBV12-4 with TRBJ2-3, with 7 nucleotides matching TRBD2. Unmatched junction bases numbered 7, after V lost 6 bases and J lost 1 base. CDR3 length: 15 residues. The CDR3: CASSSPRGGTDTQYF. CDR3 DNA sequence: TGTGCCAGCAGCTCCCCCCGGGGGGGCACAGATACGCAGTATTTT.

The rearrangement uses TRBV5-6 and TRBJ2-6; the match to TRBD2 covers 12 bases. Losses at the gene ends were 5 bases for V and 1 base for J; bases not matched to a gene: 7. The CDR3 loop spans 18 amino acids. Per the germline V gene, CDR1 is SGHDT and CDR2 is YYEEEE. CDR3 sequence: CASSSGTSGFSGANVLTF. CDR3 coding DNA: TGTGCCAGCAGTTCCGGGACTAGCGGGTTTTCTGGGGCCAACGTCCTGACTTTC.

Only a few counts were recorded for this clonotype. The V and J genes are TRBV7-9 and TRBJ1-1; a possible D gene is TRBD1 (6 bases). The germline V gene has CDR1 SEHNR and CDR2 FQNEAQ (reference sequence). V was cut by 0 bases and J by 1 base, with 6 bases left in between. This CDR3 spans 14 amino acids. CDR3 protein: CASSLAGQNTEAFF. The CDR3, as DNA: TGTGCCAGCAGCTTAGCGGGACAGAACACTGAAGCTTTCTTT.

The rearrangement links TRBV20-1 to TRBJ1-1; 11 nucleotides agree with TRBD1. CDR3 length: 14 residues. Germline V lookup: CDR1 DFQATT, CDR2 SNEGSKA (reference sequence). Trimming took 3 bases from V and 8 from J; bases not matched to a gene: 8. The CDR3 coding sequence is TGCAGTGCTAGGGGCCGGACAGGGGGCGGGGAAGCTTTCTTT. It translates to CSARGRTGGGEAFF.

The table lists this clonotype with a few counts. The chain links TRBV11-1 to TRBJ2-1; 10 positions agree with TRBD2. The CDR3 totals 19 residues. Germline CDR1 and CDR2: SGHAT and FQDESV (reference sequence). With 2 bases clipped from V and 0 bases from J, the junction kept 10 bases outside the gene matches. The CDR3 protein is CASSLRRTSGPSSYNEQFF. In nucleotides, the CDR3 is TGTGCCAGCAGCTTACGTCGGACTAGCGGACCGAGCTCCTACAATGAGCAGTTCTTC.

CDR3 bases: TGCGCCAGCAGCCAAGACCACAGGGGTACCCCCTCTGGGGCCAACGTCCTGACTTTC. Its translation is CASSQDHRGTPSGANVLTF. J is TRBJ2-6 and V is TRBV4-3, with 7 bases aligning to TRBD1. Germline V gene lookup returns CDR1 LGHNA and CDR2 YSLEER. The CDR3 is 19 amino acids. After removal of 0 bases from V and 0 bases from J, the junction contained 8 bases not matched to a gene.

This clonotype was picked up a small number of times. The chain is built from TRBV4-1 and TRBJ1-5; D not certain. This CDR3 contains 15 residues. Germline-derived CDR1 and CDR2 are MGHRA and YSYEKL. Trimming cost V 0 bases and J 0 bases, with 6 bases left between them. The CDR3 region has the DNA TGCGCCAGCAGCCAAGAATTGCCTAGCAATCAGCCCCAGCATTTT. It is translated as CASSQELPSNQPQHF.

The gene calls are TRBV19 and TRBJ1-5; D call uncertain. The CDR3 spans 13 residues. Trimming took off 6 bases at V and 4 bases at J, with 10 bases between the two ends. CDR1 is LNHDA and CDR2 is SQIVND in the germline V gene (reference sequence). The CDR3 DNA reads as TGTGCCAGTAGATCGGTGGGGAATCAGCCCCAGCATTTT. This codes for CASRSVGNQPQHF.

As to this clonotype: The junction differs from germline at one of its ends, possibly a read error. The chain uses TRBV15 and TRBJ2-1; 8 bases are a match to TRBD2. CDR3 length: 13 residues. Germline CDR1 LNHNV, CDR2 YYDKDF (reference sequence). The CDR3, as DNA: TGTCCCACCAGCAGAGCGGGGGACCCTGAGCAGTTCTTC. Amino acids: CPTSRAGDPEQFF.

This clonotype was seen more than once but under ten times. V and J are TRBV3-1 and TRBJ2-3; D ambiguous. This CDR3 has 14 residues. V was clipped by 5 bases and J by 2 bases, with 11 bases between them. Germline CDR1 reads LGHDT; CDR2 reads YNNKEL (reference sequence). The CDR3 reads CASSFRLDTDTQYF. Here the CDR3 DNA reads TGTGCCAGCAGCTTCAGACTCGACACAGATACGCAGTATTTT.

The chain employs TRBV6-5 and TRBJ2-7; D possibly corresponds to TRBD2 (6 bases). This CDR3 is built from 14 residues. V lost 0 bases, J lost 7 bases, and 13 bases lay in between. CDR1 and CDR2 (germline): MNHEY, SVGAGI. For the CDR3, the DNA is TGTGCCAGCAGTTACTCAGGCGGAGGGAGGGAGCAGTACTTC. It is translated as CASSYSGGGREQYF.

This chain connects TRBV6-1 to TRBJ1-5, with TRBD1 identical over 11 bases. Germline V gives CDR1 MNHNS, CDR2 SASEGT. The CDR3 consists of 15 residues. With 5 bases clipped from V and 7 bases from J, the junction kept 7 bases outside the gene matches. The CDR3 protein is CASSRTGGTGQPQHF. CDR3 bases: TGTGCCAGCAGTCGGACAGGGGGCACAGGGCAGCCCCAGCATTTT.

This chain links TRBV6-1 with TRBJ2-7; maybe TRBD2 (5 bases). The V end was cut by 6 bases, the J end by 0 bases, with 12 bases between. This CDR3 comprises 14 residues. Germline lookup yields CDR1 MNHNS and CDR2 SASEGT. The CDR3 here is CASSPGIISYEQYF. The CDR3 DNA reads as TGTGCCAGCAGCCCCGGGATTATCTCCTACGAGCAGTACTTC.

The chain couples TRBV24-1 to TRBJ2-1; TRBD1 agrees at 10 bases. Trimming cost V 3 bases and J 6 bases; bases outside gene matches: 4. Germline V gene sequence: CDR1 KGHDR, CDR2 SFDVKD. CDR3 length equals 15 residues. The CDR3 spells CATSDAGTGVNEQFF. The DNA of the CDR3 is TGTGCCACCAGTGATGCCGGGACAGGGGTCAATGAGCAGTTCTTC.